These 27 T cell receptor beta chains were all obtained from the same sample, sequenced in a study of cytotoxic CD8 clonotypes in ibrutinib-treated CLL. Here immunoSEQ multiplex PCR was the method, and the copy in TCRdb shows in-frame clones only, minus some. Of more than 200,000 clones detected, roughly 74% appear once; the ten largest clones hold about 16%. The material sequenced was PBMCs, taken after 24 months of ibrutinib treatment. Source of these receptors: a human donor with chronic lymphocytic leukemia.

V usage is TRBV5-1 and J usage is TRBJ2-1; maybe TRBD2 (6 bases). V shed 5 bases and J shed 8 bases, with 11 bases lying between them. The CDR3 loop spans 12 amino acids. The germline CDR1 and CDR2 sequences are SGHRS and YFSETQ. The chain's CDR3 is CASSFSGDEQFF. In nucleotides, the CDR3 is TGCGCCAGCAGTTTCTCGGGAGATGAGCAGTTCTTC.

In its sample, this clone was seen once. The J gene is TRBJ2-7, the V gene TRBV10-1; 9 nucleotides match TRBD2. Germline V gene data show CDR1 as WNHNN and CDR2 as SYGVQD (reference sequence). CDR3 length: 14 amino acids. With 0 bases clipped from V and 4 bases from J, the junction kept 1 base outside the gene matches. This CDR3 is CASSESSGSYEQYF. In DNA, the CDR3 is TGCGCCAGCAGTGAGTCTAGCGGGAGTTACGAGCAGTACTTC.

This chain links TRBV5-1 with TRBJ2-1; 7 bases agree with TRBD2. This CDR3 is 14 amino acids long. The V and J ends lost 4 bases and 10 bases, in that order; junction bases with no gene match: 11. Germline V lookup: CDR1 SGHRS, CDR2 YFSETQ. CDR3 protein: CASSLGLDRLEQFF. The CDR3 DNA follows: TGCGCCAGCAGCCTCGGACTAGACAGATTAGAGCAGTTCTTC.

The genes are TRBV7-3 and TRBJ1-1; D is perhaps TRBD1 (5 bases). The germline CDR1 and CDR2 sequences are SGHTA and FQGTGA. The CDR3 runs to 16 residues. V was cut by 2 bases and J by 2 bases, with 15 bases left in between. The CDR3, as DNA: TGTGCCAGCAGCTTATACCAGGGTATGAGTAACACTGAAGCTTTCTTT. Protein product: CASSLYQGMSNTEAFF.

This clone was recorded a few times. This chain connects TRBV27 to TRBJ2-7, with TRBD2 as a possible D gene (5 bases). CDR3 length: 13 amino acids. V lost 3 bases and J lost 1, with 7 bases in between. The germline V gene has CDR1 MNHEY and CDR2 SMNVEV (reference sequence). The CDR3 loop reads CASSLRASYEQYF. As DNA, the CDR3 is TGTGCCAGCAGTTTGAGGGCTTCCTACGAGCAGTACTTC.

The rearrangement uses TRBV27 and TRBJ1-2; 9 nucleotides align to TRBD1. The germline V gene encodes CDR1 MNHEY and CDR2 SMNVEV (reference sequence). V lost 0 bases and J lost 5; bases outside the gene matches: 4. CDR3 length: 15 residues. CDR3 DNA: TGTGCCAGCAGTTTATCGGGGACAGGGTCTTATGGCTACACCTTC. Translating gives CASSLSGTGSYGYTF.

The CDR3 DNA reads TGTGCCACCAGTACGGCGGGTTCTTACAATGAGCAGTTCTTC. Its protein product is CATSTAGSYNEQFF. V and J are TRBV15 and TRBJ2-1; a weak D match, TRBD2 (5 bases). Germline V lookup: CDR1 LNHNV, CDR2 YYDKDF (reference sequence). With 6 bases removed from V and 4 bases from J, the gap between germline ends came to 13 bases. The CDR3 spans 14 residues.

V usage is TRBV29-1 and J usage is TRBJ2-2, with D possibly TRBD1 on 6 matching bases. This CDR3 is built from 16 residues. Trimming removed 1 base from V and 2 bases from J, with 14 bases in between. Germline CDR1 is SQVTM and CDR2 is ANQGSEA. The CDR3 protein is CSVEGRGPTNTGELFF. CDR3 nucleotides: TGCAGCGTTGAAGGCAGGGGACCCACTAACACCGGGGAGCTGTTTTTT.

In this sample, this clone turned up once. This chain connects TRBV28 to TRBJ1-5, with TRBD1 matching 7 bases. The V and J ends lost 3 bases and 3 bases, in that order; junction bases with no gene match: 5. Looked up from germline, CDR1 is MDHEN and CDR2 is SYDVKM. There are 15 residues in the CDR3. CDR3 nucleotide sequence: TGTGCCAGCAGTTTGAGGCAGGGGGACAATCAGCCCCAGCATTTT. It yields the protein CASSLRQGDNQPQHF.

This clone has more than one count but fewer than ten. The rearrangement links TRBV7-2 to TRBJ2-7; tentative D call: TRBD2 (5 bases). V was trimmed by 1 base and J by 3 bases, leaving 10 bases between them. CDR3 length: 14 amino acids. Germline V gives CDR1 SGHTA, CDR2 FQGNSA. The CDR3 sequence: CASSLVPSSYEQYF. The CDR3, as DNA: TGTGCCAGCAGCTTAGTGCCTAGCAGCTACGAGCAGTACTTC.

The rearrangement links TRBV7-2 to TRBJ2-5; tentatively, D is TRBD1 or TRBD2 (5 bases each). Trimming removed 5 bases from V and 1 base from J, with 11 bases in between. In germline, CDR1 is SGHTA, CDR2 FQGNSA. The CDR3 runs to 14 residues. CDR3: CASSGTGAQETQYF. The CDR3 bases are TGTGCCAGCAGCGGTACCGGGGCCCAAGAGACCCAGTACTTC.

This clone was observed a handful of times. The V gene is TRBV29-1, the J gene TRBJ1-2; weak D call: TRBD1 (6 bases). The CDR3 contains 13 residues. Germline V gives CDR1 SQVTM, CDR2 ANQGSEA. V was pared by 3 bases and J by 3 bases, with 11 bases between. The CDR3 here is CSVDTGSDYGYTF. The CDR3 nucleotides read TGCAGCGTTGATACAGGGAGTGACTATGGCTACACCTTC.

V and J are TRBV11-1 and TRBJ2-7; D unresolved. The CDR3 extends over 14 amino acids. Germline V gene sequence: CDR1 SGHAT, CDR2 FQDESV (reference sequence). V lost 0 bases to trimming and J lost 2 bases, with 8 bases between them. CDR3 protein: CASSLARRTYEQYF. CDR3 sequence (DNA): TGTGCCAGCAGCTTAGCACGCCGGACCTACGAGCAGTACTTC.

The chain has TRBV28 and TRBJ1-2, with 8 bases matching TRBD1. The CDR3 loop spans 14 amino acids. Germline CDR1 reads MDHEN; CDR2 reads SYDVKM. V shed 5 bases, J shed 6 bases, and the junction held 8 bases outside the gene matches. CDR3 loop: CASSTGQALNGYTF. CDR3 DNA: TGTGCCAGCAGTACGGGACAGGCCTTAAATGGCTACACCTTC.

The chain joins TRBV7-8 to TRBJ2-5, with 9 nucleotides matching TRBD2. This CDR3 region has 15 residues. V trimming: 5 bases; J trimming: 5 bases; junction bases outside the gene matches: 9. The germline V gene encodes CDR1 SGHVS and CDR2 FQNEAQ. CDR3 amino acids: CASSVSASGMETQYF. CDR3 in DNA: TGTGCCAGCAGCGTATCGGCTAGCGGGATGGAGACCCAGTACTTC.

This clone was seen only a few times. V is TRBV28 and J is TRBJ2-7; 9 positions match TRBD1. This CDR3 has 14 residues. The germline CDR1 and CDR2 sequences are MDHEN and SYDVKM. Germline trimming cut 6 bases from V and 5 bases from J; bases unmatched to any gene: 8. CDR3: CASSVPGQGHEQYF. CDR3 sequence (DNA): TGTGCCAGCAGCGTACCGGGACAGGGCCACGAGCAGTACTTC. Based on the CDR3 plus reference TRBV28 and TRBJ2-7, the full variable domain is DVKVTQSSRYLVKRTGEKVFLECVQDMDHENMFWYRQDPGLGLRLIYFSYDVKMKEKGDIPEGYSVSREKKERFSLILESASTNQTSMYLCASSVPGQGHEQYFGPGTRLTVT.

The chain is built from TRBV4-3 and TRBJ2-1; 7 bases match TRBD2. CDR1 and CDR2 from the germline V gene are LGHNA and YSLEER. The CDR3 is made up of 16 amino acids. Trimming at V came to 0 bases and at J to 12 bases, leaving 14 bases not matched to a gene. The CDR3 spells CASSQEATGRKGAQFF. CDR3 DNA sequence: TGCGCCAGCAGCCAAGAAGCTACCGGGAGGAAAGGTGCGCAGTTCTTC.

The rearrangement uses TRBV6-6 and TRBJ2-7; 11 nucleotides align to TRBD2. CDR3 length: 15 amino acids. V lost 6 bases to trimming and J lost 2 bases; unmatched junction nucleotides: 6. CDR1 and CDR2 (germline): MNHNY, SVGAGI (reference sequence). CDR3 nucleotides: TGTGCCAGCAGGAAACTAGCGGGGGTTACCTACGAGCAGTACTTC. Protein sequence: CASRKLAGVTYEQYF.

This clone has just one count. J is TRBJ2-1 and V is TRBV29-1; D is uncertain. Germline V gene data show CDR1 as SQVTM and CDR2 as ANQGSEA. The CDR3 runs to 14 residues. V lost 1 base and J lost 7, with 14 bases in between. The CDR3 is CSVEGRPNENEQFF. The CDR3 DNA reads TGCAGCGTTGAAGGTCGTCCTAACGAGAATGAGCAGTTCTTC.

This clone was seen a single time. The chain combines TRBV9 with TRBJ2-1, with D possibly TRBD1 on 5 matching bases. CDR3 length: 15 amino acids. V dropped 2 bases and J dropped 3 bases, with 12 bases sitting between them. Germline V gene lookup returns CDR1 SGDLS and CDR2 YYNGEE. CDR3 sequence reads: CASSVDDSIYNEQFF. The DNA of the CDR3 is TGTGCCAGCAGCGTGGATGACAGTATCTACAATGAGCAGTTCTTC.

This chain links TRBV30 with TRBJ2-3; TRBD1 agrees at 7 bases. The CDR3 extends over 15 amino acids. Germline-derived CDR1 and CDR2 are GTSNPN and SVGIG (reference sequence). The V segment lost 1 base and the J segment 6 bases; nucleotides outside the gene matches: 10. The DNA for the CDR3 is TGTGCCTGGAGTGCGGTAGGGGGCCCCGGGGATACGCAGTATTTT. Translated: CAWSAVGGPGDTQYF. Together with reference TRBV30 and TRBJ2-3, the CDR3 gives the full variable domain: SQTIHQWPATLVQPVGSPLSLECTVEGTSNPNLYWYRQAAGRGLQLLFYSVGIGQISSEVPQNLSASRPQDRQFILSSKKLLLSDSGFYLCAWSAVGGPGDTQYFGPGTRLTVL.

The chain has TRBV5-1 and TRBJ2-3; D not resolved. CDR1 and CDR2 (germline): SGHRS, YFSETQ. Trimming shortened V by 0 bases and J by 4 bases, and 6 bases separated the two germline ends. The CDR3 consists of 13 residues. The CDR3 here is CASSLELADTQYF. In DNA, the CDR3 is TGCGCCAGCAGCTTGGAATTAGCAGATACGCAGTATTTT.

The chain carries TRBV11-1 and TRBJ2-7, with 14 bases fitting TRBD2. CDR1 is SGHAT and CDR2 is FQDESV in the germline V gene (reference sequence). The CDR3 is 16 amino acids. The trim removed 1 base at V and 5 bases at J, leaving 4 bases unmatched. Written as DNA, the CDR3 is TGTGCCAGCAGCTTAGGAGGGACTAGCGGGAGACACGAGCAGTACTTC. Its protein is CASSLGGTSGRHEQYF. Full variable domain (missing parts from reference TRBV11-1 and TRBJ2-7): EAEVAQSPRYKITEKSQAVAFWCDPISGHATLYWYRQILGQGPELLVQFQDESVVDDSQLPKDRFSAERLKGVDSTLKIQPAELGDSAMYLCASSLGGTSGRHEQYFGPGTRLTVT.

The V and J genes are TRBV11-2 and TRBJ1-1; D may be TRBD1 (6 bases). Germline V gives CDR1 SGHAT, CDR2 FQNNGV. V was trimmed by 4 bases and J by 1 base, leaving 10 bases between them. This CDR3 contains 14 residues. CDR3 coding DNA: TGTGCCAGCAGCTGGATACAGGGGAACACTGAAGCTTTCTTT. Translating gives CASSWIQGNTEAFF.

The sample holds one count of this clone. The chain joins TRBV2 to TRBJ2-7, with D possibly being TRBD1 (6 bases). CDR1 is SNHLY, CDR2 FYNNEI, per germline. The CDR3 spans 12 residues. V lost 6 bases, J lost 6 bases, and 12 bases lay in between. The CDR3 coding sequence is TGTGCCAGCAGAAAAGGGGGAGTCGAGCAGTACTTC. Amino acids: CASRKGGVEQYF.

The gene calls are TRBV10-3 and TRBJ1-2; 7 nucleotides line up with TRBD1. V dropped 0 bases and J dropped 9; count of bases not matched to a gene: 7. The CDR3 is made up of 14 amino acids. CDR1 is ENHRY, CDR2 SYGVKD, per germline. The CDR3 here is CAISESGTADRYTF. CDR3 bases: TGTGCCATCAGTGAGTCCGGGACAGCGGATCGCTACACCTTC.

This clone has only a few counts. J is TRBJ2-7 and V is TRBV6-6; perhaps TRBD1 as D (5 bases). The CDR3 totals 13 residues. CDR1 is MNHNY, CDR2 SVGAGI, per germline (reference sequence). V lost 5 bases, J lost 7 bases, and 15 bases lay in between. For the CDR3, the DNA is TGTGCCAGCAGTATAGTAGGGGATGGGGAGCAGTACTTC. Protein: CASSIVGDGEQYF.